One and the same sample provided the 9 T cell receptor beta chains below, sequenced in a study of cytomegalovirus exposure and HLA in healthy donors (dated by TCRdb to 2017 to 2019). Library preparation used the immunoSEQ multiplex PCR assay. A mixture of 60 forward primers for TCR Vbeta segments and 13 reverse primers for TCR Jbeta segments was used in the multiplex PCR. TCRdb took this table from immuneACCESS and kept in-frame rearrangements with V and J called. Such tables lack part of the clones; where checked against another copy, unresolved V genes explain under half of the gap, and the rest is unexplained. For this sample there are 75,000 to 95,000 clones; 63% appear just once. Clones ranked in the top ten supply roughly 6.8% of the sample. The sample consisted of PBMCs. These receptors all stem from a woman in her 30s in good health and CMV-seronegative.

V is TRBV9 and J is TRBJ2-3, with TRBD2 matching over 9 bases. Germline V lookup: CDR1 SGDLS, CDR2 YYNGEE. The J segment lost 0 bases and the V segment lost 0 bases, leaving 8 bases of the junction unmatched. This CDR3 has 18 amino acids. For the CDR3, the DNA is TGTGCCAGCAGCGTAGGCCCCTGGACTAGCGCCAGCACAGATACGCAGTATTTT. As protein: CASSVGPWTSASTDTQYF.

V is TRBV30 and J is TRBJ2-1, with D unresolved. Germline V gene sequence: CDR1 GTSNPN, CDR2 SVGIG (reference sequence). The V and J ends lost 2 bases and 0 bases respectively, with 2 bases between them. The CDR3 is 12 residues long. The CDR3 spells CAWSYSYNEQFF. DNA for the CDR3: TGTGCCTGGAGTTACTCCTACAATGAGCAGTTCTTC. Together with reference TRBV30 and TRBJ2-1, the CDR3 gives the full variable domain: SQTIHQWPATLVQPVGSPLSLECTVEGTSNPNLYWYRQAAGRGLQLLFYSVGIGQISSEVPQNLSASRPQDRQFILSSKKLLLSDSGFYLCAWSYSYNEQFFGPGTRLTVL.

This clone was found a few times. The genes are TRBV5-1 and TRBJ1-4, with 10 bases that match TRBD1. This CDR3 contains 14 residues. Trimming cost V 4 bases and J 6 bases; bases outside gene matches: 3. Germline V gives CDR1 SGHRS, CDR2 YFSETQ. The CDR3 loop is CASSGGTGDEKLFF. CDR3 bases: TGCGCCAGCAGCGGAGGGACAGGGGATGAAAAACTGTTTTTT. Drawing the rest from reference TRBV5-1 and TRBJ1-4, the complete variable domain is KAGVTQTPRYLIKTRGQQVTLSCSPISGHRSVSWYQQTPGQGLQFLFEYFSETQRNKGNFPGRFSGRQFSNSRSEMNVSTLELGDSALYLCASSGGTGDEKLFFGSGTQLSVL.

The chain is built from TRBV30 and TRBJ2-5; D might be TRBD1 (6 bases). This CDR3 has 14 amino acids. V was pared by 5 bases and J by 7 bases, with 20 bases between. Germline V lookup: CDR1 GTSNPN, CDR2 SVGIG (reference sequence). The DNA for the CDR3 is TGTGCCTGGTCGACAGGCGGCCTTATGGGGACCCAGTACTTC. This codes for CAWSTGGLMGTQYF.

The rearrangement uses TRBV19 and TRBJ2-1; 9 nucleotides agree with TRBD2. The CDR3 contains 14 residues. Germline values: CDR1 LNHDA, CDR2 SQIVND (reference sequence). Germline trimming cut 6 bases from V and 3 bases from J; bases unmatched to any gene: 3. The CDR3 sequence: CASSPAGGYNEQFF. The CDR3 DNA reads TGTGCCAGTAGCCCAGCGGGGGGCTACAATGAGCAGTTCTTC.

This clone was recorded once. The V call is TRBV7-2, the J call TRBJ2-1, with D unclear. The germline gives CDR1 SGHTA, CDR2 FQGNSA. The CDR3 is 14 amino acids. V shed 3 bases and J shed 1 base, with 7 bases lying between them. DNA of the CDR3: TGTGCCAGCAGCTTTCGCGGTTCCTACAATGAGCAGTTCTTC. Protein: CASSFRGSYNEQFF.

V and J are TRBV10-3 and TRBJ2-7; tentatively, D is TRBD1 (5 bases). Germline V lookup: CDR1 ENHRY, CDR2 SYGVKD. Trimming left V 11 bases short and J 2 bases short, with 13 bases between. The CDR3 length is 12 residues. Written as DNA, the CDR3 is TGTGCCTGTAGGACGGACACCTACGAGCAGTACTTC. Translated, it gives CACRTDTYEQYF.

The V and J genes are TRBV9 and TRBJ1-1; D is undetermined. Germline CDR1 is SGDLS and CDR2 is YYNGEE. The CDR3 covers 14 residues. The V and J ends lost 0 bases and 1 base respectively, with 7 bases between them. The CDR3 protein is CASSVAPGNTEAFF. In DNA form, the CDR3 reads TGTGCCAGCAGCGTAGCTCCGGGGAACACTGAAGCTTTCTTT.

This clone was counted between two and nine times. CDR3 protein: CASSSEGVPTEAFF. Here the CDR3 DNA reads TGCGCCAGCAGCTCCGAAGGGGTACCTACTGAAGCTTTCTTT. This chain uses TRBV5-1 with TRBJ1-1; weak D call: TRBD1 (5 bases). Germline lookup yields CDR1 SGHRS and CDR2 YFSETQ. The CDR3 totals 14 residues. Trimming left V 3 bases short and J 5 bases short, with 14 bases between.